A selection of T cell receptor beta chains follows, all from one sample in a study of blood T cell repertoires in COVID-19. Generated by immunoSEQ multiplex PCR, the TCRdb table keeps only in-frame clones and is missing some. The sample holds approximately 31,000 clones, 80% to 95% seen once. The sequenced sample was peripheral blood. These receptors were taken from a man aged 60 to 69 with acute or convalescent COVID-19. CDR3s include the opening cysteine and the closing phenylalanine or tryptophan. Each record gives: V gene, D gene, CDR3 protein. A D gene is named only where the DNA matches it firmly.

V gene: TRBV14; D gene: TRBD2; CDR3 protein: CASSPWTSGSSGELFF
V gene: TRBV6-5; D gene: TRBD1; CDR3 protein: CASSYGQGRGYGYTF
V gene: TRBV23-1; D gene: NA; CDR3 protein: CASSQRRTGRVVSEKLFF
V gene: TRBV4-2; D gene: TRBD2; CDR3 protein: CASSQDLLAGGITDTQYF
V gene: TRBV7-9; D gene: NA; CDR3 protein: CASSLIGGDTGELFF
V gene: TRBV27; D gene: NA; CDR3 protein: CASSLSGQTEQYF
V gene: TRBV11-3; D gene: NA; CDR3 protein: CASSLDPPYNEQFF
V gene: TRBV12-5; D gene: TRBD1; CDR3 protein: CASGLVLGTGSYEQYF
V gene: TRBV27; D gene: TRBD2; CDR3 protein: CASRVGTSGIGTYNEQFF
V gene: TRBV7-2; D gene: TRBD1; CDR3 protein: CASSLQGAGNTGELFF
V gene: TRBV19; D gene: NA; CDR3 protein: CASSWDIQNIQYF
V gene: TRBV5-6; D gene: TRBD2; CDR3 protein: CASSFGLAGGNTQYF
V gene: TRBV5-1; D gene: NA; CDR3 protein: CASSNLQEADTQYF
V gene: TRBV5-1; D gene: NA; CDR3 protein: CASRVRGSRTGELFF
V gene: TRBV6-2/TRBV6-3; D gene: NA; CDR3 protein: CASSPSGDGGTQYF
V gene: TRBV24-1; D gene: TRBD2; CDR3 protein: CATSDSTGTSGSIPGANVLTF
V gene: TRBV6-1; D gene: NA; CDR3 protein: CASSERASGGNGANVLTF
V gene: TRBV3-1/TRBV3-2; D gene: TRBD1; CDR3 protein: CASREGARGANVLTF
V gene: TRBV2; D gene: NA; CDR3 protein: CASTAVPDTGELFF
V gene: TRBV19; D gene: NA; CDR3 protein: CASSIIGGGLTDTQYF
V gene: TRBV29-1; D gene: NA; CDR3 protein: CSVASFSGANVLTF
V gene: TRBV11-3; D gene: NA; CDR3 protein: CASSSDSYLADTQYF
V gene: TRBV29-1; D gene: NA; CDR3 protein: CSVRRQDQETQYF
V gene: TRBV5-1; D gene: NA; CDR3 protein: CASKGPPKETQYF
V gene: TRBV5-1; D gene: TRBD1; CDR3 protein: CASSPGTGPWGNYGYTF
V gene: TRBV9; D gene: NA; CDR3 protein: CASSVAAGTNTGELFF
V gene: TRBV28; D gene: NA; CDR3 protein: CASSLGAAANQPQHF
V gene: TRBV28; D gene: TRBD1; CDR3 protein: CASSSGGSAQPQHF
V gene: TRBV7-9; D gene: NA; CDR3 protein: CASSQGVHENQPQHF
V gene: TRBV18; D gene: TRBD1; CDR3 protein: CASSPGQGNEKLFF
V gene: TRBV24-1; D gene: TRBD2; CDR3 protein: CATSDWTSGRDTQYF
V gene: TRBV14; D gene: TRBD1; CDR3 protein: CASSQSGQGANYGYTF
V gene: TRBV2; D gene: TRBD1; CDR3 protein: CASSEALQGARETQYF
V gene: TRBV11-2; D gene: TRBD1; CDR3 protein: CASSLDPGGNYGYTF
V gene: TRBV7-9; D gene: NA; CDR3 protein: CASSLDGGLRNTIYF
V gene: TRBV3-1/TRBV3-2; D gene: NA; CDR3 protein: CASSQVPGYEQYF
V gene: TRBV7-7; D gene: TRBD1; CDR3 protein: CASSFLKTGTGGFQETQYF
V gene: TRBV5-8; D gene: TRBD1; CDR3 protein: CASSGGTGVLVHEKLFF
V gene: TRBV19; D gene: TRBD1; CDR3 protein: CASSIHRDRGLQPQHF
V gene: TRBV5-1; D gene: NA; CDR3 protein: CASSLQGTNTEAFF
V gene: TRBV27; D gene: NA; CDR3 protein: CASSLKGVALATNEQFF
V gene: TRBV28; D gene: NA; CDR3 protein: CASSLYGQGGQPQHF
V gene: TRBV19; D gene: TRBD2; CDR3 protein: CASSIVSGGLAGHGELFF
V gene: TRBV30; D gene: NA; CDR3 protein: CAWAFGSLQGTEAFF
V gene: TRBV6-5; D gene: NA; CDR3 protein: CASRKRGIETQYF
V gene: TRBV5-4; D gene: NA; CDR3 protein: CASSLYRGSDTEAFF
V gene: TRBV5-1; D gene: TRBD2; CDR3 protein: CASRTTPAGGLNEQFF
V gene: TRBV27; D gene: NA; CDR3 protein: CASSSPDRVNSPLHF
V gene: TRBV11-2; D gene: NA; CDR3 protein: CASSSPSPQGTQYF
V gene: TRBV6-5; D gene: NA; CDR3 protein: CASSYSRTNNEQFF
V gene: TRBV7-9; D gene: TRBD1; CDR3 protein: CASSTPLTGRLRNEQFF
V gene: TRBV7-2; D gene: NA; CDR3 protein: CASSQGQLSGNTIYF
V gene: TRBV28; D gene: NA; CDR3 protein: CASSLSGQPQHF
V gene: TRBV5-5; D gene: NA; CDR3 protein: CASSHLPTGTAGNTIYF
V gene: TRBV14; D gene: NA; CDR3 protein: CASSQGPYEQYF
V gene: TRBV24-1; D gene: TRBD2; CDR3 protein: CATRAGLAGEETQYF
V gene: TRBV29-1; D gene: NA; CDR3 protein: CSVEEGAGQPQHF
V gene: TRBV27; D gene: NA; CDR3 protein: CASSPLSDNEQFF